A selection of T cell receptor beta chains follows, all from one sample in a study of shared clonotypes between healthy human individuals. Method: immunoSEQ multiplex PCR; TCRdb's copy keeps in-frame clones and lacks some. The sample has over a million clones, around 98.5% seen once; the top ten hold about 0.34%. Sequenced input: naive CD4+ T cells sorted from blood. The receptor source for this set is a man aged 25 to 40 in good health. The CDR3 runs from the conserved cysteine through the conserved F or W. Fields, in order: J gene, D gene, CDR3 length, V gene, clone size, CDR3 DNA, CDR3 protein. A D gene is named only where the DNA matches it firmly. Clone size appears in some rows only: once, few, many, or a class for an expanded clone.

>TRBJ1-4|-|15|TRBV4-1|-
TGCGCCAGCAGCCAAGTATATAGTCCTAATGAAAAACTGTTTTTT
CASSQVYSPNEKLFF
>TRBJ1-2|-|13|TRBV6-1|-
TGTGCCAGCAGTGAAACGAACCGTGGTGGCTACACCTTC
CASSETNRGGYTF
>TRBJ2-3|TRBD2|14|TRBV7-2|-
TGTGCCAGCATCCAAGCGGGAGGTACAGATACGCAGTATTTT
CASIQAGGTDTQYF
>TRBJ2-1|-|11|TRBV4-2|-
TGTGCCAGCAGCCAACAGTCGAAGCAGTTCTTC
CASSQQSKQFF
>TRBJ2-7|TRBD1|13|TRBV5-1|few
TGCGCCAGCAGCTTGGACAGGGGTAAGGAGCAGTACTTC
CASSLDRGKEQYF
>TRBJ2-7|TRBD1|12|TRBV6-5|-
TGTGCCAGCCGGGACAGGGCATACGAGCAGTACTTC
CASRDRAYEQYF
>TRBJ2-7|-|15|TRBV5-1|-
TGCGCCAGCAGCTCGCCCGGGATTCCCGCCTACGAGCAGTACTTC
CASSSPGIPAYEQYF
>TRBJ2-5|TRBD1|17|TRBV11-2|-
TGTGCCAGCAGGCCACCCGGGACAGGGGGCCACCAAGAGACCCAGTACTTC
CASRPPGTGGHQETQYF
>TRBJ2-3|TRBD2|15|TRBV5-6|-
TGTGCCAGCAGCTTGGAAGGCGGGAGGAGAGATACGCAGTATTTT
CASSLEGGRRDTQYF
>TRBJ1-1|TRBD1|14|TRBV5-1|-
TGCGCCAGCGGCCGGGACAGGGTAAACACTGAAGCTTTCTTT
CASGRDRVNTEAFF
>TRBJ1-4|-|13|TRBV9|-
TGTGCCAGCAGCGTAGGTGCTAATGAAAAACTGTTTTTT
CASSVGANEKLFF
>TRBJ2-3|-|12|TRBV10-3|-
TGTGCCATCAGTGACCTCACAGATACGCAGTATTTT
CAISDLTDTQYF
>TRBJ1-1|TRBD1|13|TRBV7-9|-
TGTGCCAGCAGACATACAGGGGACACTGAAGCTTTCTTT
CASRHTGDTEAFF
>TRBJ1-5|-|13|TRBV7-8|-
TGTGCCAGCAGCTTAGGACAAGATCAGCCCCAGCATTTT
CASSLGQDQPQHF
>TRBJ2-7|-|13|TRBV15|-
TGTGCCACCAGCAGAGATCGATCTTACGAGCAGTACTTC
CATSRDRSYEQYF
>TRBJ2-3|TRBD2|14|TRBV9|-
TGTGCCAGCAGCTCATCCTCGCGGGAGGATACGCAGTATTTT
CASSSSSREDTQYF
>TRBJ2-7|-|11|TRBV25-1|-
TGTGCCAGCAGTGATTTGTACGAGCAGTACTTC
CASSDLYEQYF
>TRBJ2-7|-|12|TRBV9|-
TGTGCCAGCAGCGTAGGTGACAGAGAGCAGTACTTC
CASSVGDREQYF
>TRBJ1-5|-|16|TRBV28|-
TGTGCCAGCAGTTCAATCCAGGGGATAAGCAATCAGCCCCAGCATTTT
CASSSIQGISNQPQHF
>TRBJ2-7|-|12|TRBV28|-
TGTGCCAGCAGTTTGTCGACCTACGAGCAGTACTTC
CASSLSTYEQYF
>TRBJ2-1|TRBD2|15|TRBV10-2|-
TGCGCCACCACCTCGCCCAGCGGGAGTCCCAATGAGCAGTTCTTC
CATTSPSGSPNEQFF
>TRBJ2-5|-|13|TRBV4-2|-
TGTGCCAGCAGCCAACTGGGGCGAGAGACCCAGTACTTC
CASSQLGRETQYF
>TRBJ1-2|-|13|TRBV12-5|-
TGTGCTAGTGGTAAACAGGTTAACTATGGCTACACCTTC
CASGKQVNYGYTF
>TRBJ2-3|TRBD2|16|TRBV7-8|-
TGTGCCAGCAGCGAGGGGACTAGGACTAGCACAGATACGCAGTATTTT
CASSEGTRTSTDTQYF
>TRBJ1-2|-|15|TRBV6-6|-
TGTGCCAGCAGGGGCGGCCGGATTAATAACTATGGCTACACCTTC
CASRGGRINNYGYTF
>TRBJ1-2|-|17|TRBV19|-
TGTGCCAGTAGTATCACGCGAAAGGGACCTGGCTCCACAGGCTACACCTTC
CASSITRKGPGSTGYTF
>TRBJ2-1|-|14|TRBV4-1|-
TGCGCCAGCAGCCAAGCCGTCTCCTACAATGAGCAGTTCTTC
CASSQAVSYNEQFF
>TRBJ2-3|-|15|TRBV5-1|-
TGCGCCAGCAGCCCGGCCCGGGAGTCACGAGATACGCAGTATTTT
CASSPARESRDTQYF